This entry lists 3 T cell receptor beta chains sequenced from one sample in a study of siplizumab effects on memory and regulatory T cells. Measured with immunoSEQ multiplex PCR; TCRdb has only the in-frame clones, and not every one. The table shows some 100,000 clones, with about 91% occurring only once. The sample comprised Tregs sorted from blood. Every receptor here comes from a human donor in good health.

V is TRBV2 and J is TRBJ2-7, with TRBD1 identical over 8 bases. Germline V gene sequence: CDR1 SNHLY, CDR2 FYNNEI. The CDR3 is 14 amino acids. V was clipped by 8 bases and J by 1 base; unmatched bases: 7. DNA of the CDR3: TGTGCCAGCGCGCGGGACAGGCTATCCTACGAGCAGTACTTC. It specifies CASARDRLSYEQYF. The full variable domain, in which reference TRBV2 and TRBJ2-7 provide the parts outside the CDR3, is EPEVTQTPSHQVTQMGQEVILRCVPISNHLYFYWYRQILGQKVEFLVSFYNNEISEKSEIFDDQFSVERPDGSNFTLKIRSTKLEDSAMYFCASARDRLSYEQYFGPGTRLTVT.

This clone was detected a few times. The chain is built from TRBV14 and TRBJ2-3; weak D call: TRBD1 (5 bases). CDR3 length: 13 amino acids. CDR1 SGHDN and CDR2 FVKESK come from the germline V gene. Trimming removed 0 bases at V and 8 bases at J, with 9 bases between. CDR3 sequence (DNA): TGTGCCAGCAGCCAAGATTTAGGGGCTACGCAGTATTTT. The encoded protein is CASSQDLGATQYF.

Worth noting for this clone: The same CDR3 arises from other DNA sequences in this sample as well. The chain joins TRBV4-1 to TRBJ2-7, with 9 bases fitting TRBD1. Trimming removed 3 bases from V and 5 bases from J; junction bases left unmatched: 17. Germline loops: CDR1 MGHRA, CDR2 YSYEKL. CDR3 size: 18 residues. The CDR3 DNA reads TGCGCCAGCAGCCAGAGGCAGCCGGGACAGGGAATAATGAACGAGCAGTACTTC. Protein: CASSQRQPGQGIMNEQYF.